These 32 T cell receptor beta chains were sequenced from one sample in a study of ipilimumab plus nivolumab after autologous stem cell transplantation. The table came from immunoSEQ multiplex PCR; TCRdb's copy has only in-frame clones and leaves some out. Of around 4,900 clones in the sample, around 73% are singletons; the top ten hold under 30%. This sample comprised PBMCs, obtained in a trial of ipilimumab plus nivolumab as post-transplant consolidation. These receptors all come from a male donor with multiple myeloma.

This sequence joins TRBV4-2 and TRBJ1-5; perhaps TRBD1 as D (6 bases). Trimming took off 1 base at V and 3 bases at J, with 13 bases between the two ends. This CDR3 is 16 amino acids long. Per the germline V gene, CDR1 is LGHNA and CDR2 is YNFKEQ. The CDR3: CASSQAVGAVNQPQHF. CDR3 DNA: TGTGCCAGCAGCCAAGCAGTGGGGGCGGTCAATCAGCCCCAGCATTTT.

V usage is TRBV15 and J usage is TRBJ2-2; 11 bases align to TRBD1. Germline CDR1 LNHNV, CDR2 YYDKDF (reference sequence). After removal of 4 bases from V and 6 bases from J, the junction contained 10 bases not matched to a gene. This CDR3 has 17 residues. CDR3 loop: CATSILLPGQGAGELFF. The CDR3 DNA follows: TGTGCCACCAGCATACTCCTTCCGGGACAGGGGGCCGGGGAGCTGTTTTTT.

Comments on this clone: One junction end disagrees with the germline gene, perhaps due to a read error. The chain links TRBV5-1 to TRBJ2-1, with 8 bases matching TRBD2. The CDR3 contains 12 residues. Germline CDR1 reads SGHRS; CDR2 reads YFSETQ. The CDR3 nucleotides read TGCGCCAGCAGCACCCGGGAGGGGACGAAGCTCTTC. Protein sequence: CASSTREGTKLF.

The chain carries TRBV28 and TRBJ1-2; perhaps TRBD1 as D (5 bases). Trimming took off 2 bases at V and 2 bases at J, with 12 bases between the two ends. This CDR3 comprises 15 residues. Germline CDR1 and CDR2: MDHEN and SYDVKM. CDR3 sequence reads: CASSLGTGGNYGYTF. The DNA of the CDR3 is TGTGCCAGCAGTTTAGGCACTGGGGGGAACTATGGCTACACCTTC.

This chain joins TRBV5-6 and TRBJ1-2, with D unclear. V was cut by 10 bases and J by 0 bases, with 10 bases left in between. Germline CDR1 SGHDT, CDR2 YYEEEE. This CDR3 has 12 residues. As DNA, the CDR3 is TGTGCCGTCGACGGCACTAACTATGGCTACACCTTC. It codes for CAVDGTNYGYTF.

This chain connects TRBV6-1 to TRBJ2-3, with 14 bases lining up with TRBD2. Losses at the gene ends were 7 bases for V and 5 bases for J; bases not matched to a gene: 5. Germline V gene lookup returns CDR1 MNHNS and CDR2 SASEGT. This CDR3 region has 15 residues. In nucleotides, the CDR3 is TGTGCCAGCAAAACCGGGACTAGCGGGAGAGATACGCAGTATTTT. Amino acids: CASKTGTSGRDTQYF.

V is TRBV5-1 and J is TRBJ1-2; 8 bases align to TRBD1. This CDR3 region has 15 residues. CDR1 is SGHRS and CDR2 is YFSETQ in the germline V gene. V lost 0 bases, J lost 4 bases, and 5 bases stayed unmatched. The CDR3: CASSLETGDPYGYTF. In DNA form, the CDR3 reads TGCGCCAGCAGCTTGGAGACAGGGGACCCCTATGGCTACACCTTC.

The chain has TRBV6-5 and TRBJ1-2, with D hard to call. CDR1 is MNHEY and CDR2 is SVGAGI in the germline V gene. The length of the CDR3 is 12 residues. The V end lost 6 bases, the J end lost 8 bases, and 13 bases lay between the germline ends. The CDR3 region is CASSNSMRGYTF. The CDR3 nucleotides read TGTGCCAGCAGCAACAGTATGCGCGGCTACACCTTC.

Only a few counts were recorded for this clone. The chain recombines TRBV28 with TRBJ1-2; D may be TRBD1 (5 bases). The length of the CDR3 is 13 residues. The germline CDR1 and CDR2 sequences are MDHEN and SYDVKM. V lost 7 bases and J 1 base, leaving 10 bases between the germline ends. CDR3 region: CASTEGFNYGYTF. DNA for the CDR3: TGTGCCAGCACCGAGGGGTTTAACTATGGCTACACCTTC.

This chain joins TRBV5-4 and TRBJ1-6, with a possible D match to TRBD1 (5 bases). V shed 4 bases and J shed 8 bases, with 13 bases lying between them. Germline values: CDR1 SGHNT, CDR2 YYREEE (reference sequence). The CDR3 totals 14 residues. CDR3 region: CASSPRQNDSPLHF. In DNA, the CDR3 is TGTGCCAGCAGCCCGAGACAGAACGATTCACCCCTCCACTTT.

This rearrangement joins TRBV15 to TRBJ2-2; no definite D call. With 0 bases removed from V and 8 bases from J, the gap between germline ends came to 4 bases. CDR1 and CDR2 (germline): LNHNV, YYDKDF (reference sequence). CDR3 length equals 12 residues. In DNA form, the CDR3 reads TGTGCCACCAGCAGAGACCAAGGGGAGCTGTTTTTT. It specifies CATSRDQGELFF.

The gene calls are TRBV5-1 and TRBJ2-3, with unresolved D. Germline CDR1 is SGHRS and CDR2 is YFSETQ. V dropped 0 bases and J dropped 2 bases, with 7 bases sitting between them. The CDR3 runs to 14 residues. The CDR3 DNA reads as TGCGCCAGCAGCTTGGGACATACCACAGATACGCAGTATTTT. Residues: CASSLGHTTDTQYF.

The gene calls are TRBV4-1 and TRBJ1-5; the match to TRBD1 covers 7 bases. The CDR3 length is 16 residues. Looked up from germline, CDR1 is MGHRA and CDR2 is YSYEKL. With 1 base clipped from V and 4 bases from J, the junction kept 7 bases outside the gene matches. CDR3 bases: TGCGCCAGCAGCCAAGTCACGGGGACAGTTAATCAGCCCCAGCATTTT. This sequence encodes CASSQVTGTVNQPQHF.

The chain employs TRBV5-6 and TRBJ1-1; no reliable D call. Germline loops: CDR1 SGHDT, CDR2 YYEEEE. V lost 2 bases to trimming and J lost 3 bases, with 8 bases between them. This CDR3 region has 13 residues. The CDR3 DNA follows: TGTGCCAGCAGCTTTGGGGATTACACTGAAGCTTTCTTT. Amino acid sequence: CASSFGDYTEAFF.

This clone was counted between two and nine times. The chain has TRBV4-1 and TRBJ2-2; D gene ambiguous. The CDR3 spans 14 residues. Germline V gene data show CDR1 as MGHRA and CDR2 as YSYEKL. The V and J ends lost 1 base and 6 bases respectively, with 9 bases between them. The CDR3 region has the DNA TGCGCCAGCAGCCAAGTTCTGAGGCCCGGGGAGCTGTTTTTT. Amino acids: CASSQVLRPGELFF.

The genes are TRBV19 and TRBJ2-7, with TRBD1 as a possible D gene (5 bases). Trimming took off 2 bases at V and 3 bases at J, with 14 bases between the two ends. CDR1 is LNHDA, CDR2 SQIVND, per germline (reference sequence). This CDR3 is built from 15 residues. CDR3 sequence: CASSIQGSGYYEQYF. For the CDR3, the DNA is TGTGCCAGTAGTATACAGGGTTCGGGCTACTACGAGCAGTACTTC.

This clone was detected only once. The chain has TRBV29-1 and TRBJ2-1; 7 bases match TRBD2. This CDR3 contains 15 residues. Germline assignment: CDR1 SQVTM and CDR2 ANQGSEA. The junction had 13 bases not matched to a gene; V was cut back by 4 bases and J by 7 bases. The CDR3, as DNA: TGCAGCGTTGTCGGACTAGTGGAGGTATTAAATGAGCAGTTCTTC. Amino acids: CSVVGLVEVLNEQFF.

This clone was observed a handful of times. This sequence joins TRBV6-6 and TRBJ1-4; 7 bases align to TRBD1. The V gene end was trimmed by 6 bases and the J gene end by 8 bases; junction bases not matched to a gene: 12. In germline, CDR1 is MNHNY, CDR2 SVGAGI (reference sequence). The CDR3 sequence is 15 residues long. The CDR3 region is CASRDGRGRQEKLFF. CDR3 in DNA: TGTGCCAGCAGGGATGGTAGGGGGCGTCAAGAAAAACTGTTTTTT.

The chain combines TRBV7-2 with TRBJ1-3; possible D gene TRBD1, 5 bases. Trimming pared 1 base from V and 4 bases from J, leaving 8 bases between. Germline loops: CDR1 SGHTA, CDR2 FQGNSA. This CDR3 has 14 amino acids. CDR3 DNA sequence: TGTGCCAGCAGCTTAGGGGGGATCGGAAACACCATATATTTT. As protein: CASSLGGIGNTIYF.

This rearrangement joins TRBV28 to TRBJ2-1; the D is unclear. Germline V lookup: CDR1 MDHEN, CDR2 SYDVKM. The CDR3 loop spans 11 amino acids. V was pared by 7 bases and J by 7 bases, with 8 bases between. The CDR3: CASTGENEQFF. The DNA of the CDR3 is TGTGCCAGCACTGGGGAAAATGAGCAGTTCTTC. The variable domain in full, with the rest retrieved from reference TRBV28 and TRBJ2-1, is DVKVTQSSRYLVKRTGEKVFLECVQDMDHENMFWYRQDPGLGLRLIYFSYDVKMKEKGDIPEGYSVSREKKERFSLILESASTNQTSMYLCASTGENEQFFGPGTRLTVL.

The gene calls are TRBV5-6 and TRBJ2-5; D gene uncertain. V lost 1 base and J lost 2, with 9 bases in between. Germline values: CDR1 SGHDT, CDR2 YYEEEE. This CDR3 contains 14 residues. The CDR3 reads CASSLRWQQETQYF. CDR3 nucleotide sequence: TGTGCCAGCAGCTTGCGTTGGCAACAAGAGACCCAGTACTTC.

The V call is TRBV5-4, the J call TRBJ1-4; D remains ambiguous. Germline V gives CDR1 SGHNT, CDR2 YYREEE (reference sequence). V lost 2 bases, J lost 5 bases, and 13 bases lay in between. The length of the CDR3 is 15 residues. The CDR3 region is CASSFGTNPNEKLFF. DNA of the CDR3: TGTGCCAGCAGCTTTGGCACTAACCCGAATGAAAAACTGTTTTTT.

The chain is built from TRBV19 and TRBJ2-5; a weak D match, TRBD1 (5 bases). The germline V gene has CDR1 LNHDA and CDR2 SQIVND (reference sequence). This CDR3 has 13 residues. The germline V and J ends were trimmed by 6 bases and 5 bases, with 13 bases remaining between them. The DNA of the CDR3 is TGTGCCAGTAGGTTCAGGGTGGGTGAGACCCAGTACTTC. Its protein is CASRFRVGETQYF.

This chain uses TRBV6-5 with TRBJ2-3, with 10 bases that match TRBD1. V lost 2 bases and J lost 7; bases outside the gene matches: 6. Per germline, CDR1 MNHEY and CDR2 SVGAGI. The CDR3 loop spans 15 amino acids. This CDR3 is CASSYKRTGGNTQYF. CDR3 nucleotides: TGTGCCAGCAGTTACAAACGGACAGGGGGGAATACGCAGTATTTT.

This chain connects TRBV15 to TRBJ1-1; D call uncertain. CDR1 and CDR2 from the germline V gene are LNHNV and YYDKDF (reference sequence). The CDR3 sequence is 13 residues long. Trimming took 1 base from V and 0 from J, leaving 3 bases between them. The CDR3 bases are TGTGCCACCAGCAGAGTGCTGAACACTGAAGCTTTCTTT. As protein: CATSRVLNTEAFF.

The V call is TRBV13, the J call TRBJ2-3, with a weak D call TRBD2 (6 bases). Trimming shortened V by 11 bases and J by 1 base, and 16 bases separated the two germline ends. CDR1 PRHDT and CDR2 FYEKMQ come from the germline V gene (reference sequence). This CDR3 has 14 amino acids. In nucleotides, the CDR3 is TGTGCCTGCGATCGACTAGAGGGCACAGATACGCAGTATTTT. Translated, it gives CACDRLEGTDTQYF. Looking up the rest from reference TRBV13 and TRBJ2-3 gives the full variable domain: AAGVIQSPRHLIKEKRETATLKCYPIPRHDTVYWYQQGPGQDPQFLISFYEKMQSDKGSIPDRFSAQQFSDYHSELNMSSLELGDSALYFCACDRLEGTDTQYFGPGTRLTVL.

This rearrangement joins TRBV10-3 to TRBJ2-5, with 7 bases lining up with TRBD1. The CDR3 contains 11 residues. Germline CDR1 is ENHRY and CDR2 is SYGVKD. The CDR3: CSTGTQETQYF. In DNA, the CDR3 is TGTTCGACAGGGACCCAAGAGACCCAGTACTTC.

V gene TRBV7-3 combines with J gene TRBJ2-5, with D maybe TRBD2 (5 bases). The CDR3 has 18 amino acids. V lost 2 bases and J 5 bases, leaving 24 bases between the germline ends. Germline V gives CDR1 SGHTA, CDR2 FQGTGA. The CDR3 loop reads CASSLDSGKALRRETQYF. The CDR3, as DNA: TGTGCCAGCAGCTTAGACTCGGGCAAAGCCCTGCGGAGGGAGACCCAGTACTTC.

The chain combines TRBV5-1 with TRBJ2-2; unclear D gene. V was trimmed by 0 bases and J by 6 bases, leaving 6 bases between them. Germline V gene sequence: CDR1 SGHRS, CDR2 YFSETQ. The CDR3 sequence is 13 residues long. CDR3 DNA: TGCGCCAGCAGCTTGGAAGTTCCCGGGGAGCTGTTTTTT. Its protein product is CASSLEVPGELFF. Full variable domain (remainder filled in from reference TRBV5-1 and TRBJ2-2): KAGVTQTPRYLIKTRGQQVTLSCSPISGHRSVSWYQQTPGQGLQFLFEYFSETQRNKGNFPGRFSGRQFSNSRSEMNVSTLELGDSALYLCASSLEVPGELFFGEGSRLTVL.

In this sample, this clone turned up a few times. This chain connects TRBV5-1 to TRBJ1-4; TRBD1 might be the D (5 bases). Trimming took 1 base from V and 8 from J, leaving 12 bases between them. The CDR3 has 14 amino acids. Germline CDR1 and CDR2: SGHRS and YFSETQ. The CDR3 nucleotides are TGCGCCAGCAGCTTGTCGGGGGGAGGAGAAAAACTGTTTTTT. Protein sequence: CASSLSGGGEKLFF.

V usage is TRBV5-7 and J usage is TRBJ1-2; 7 bases fit TRBD1. TRBV5-7 falls under the ORF class, with uncertain function. Trimming took 2 bases from V and 3 from J; bases not matched to a gene: 4. The length of the CDR3 is 14 residues. The DNA for the CDR3 is TGTGCCAGCAGCTTTCAGGGGGGGGACTATGGCTACACCTTC. Protein sequence: CASSFQGGDYGYTF.

The chain is built from TRBV6-5 and TRBJ1-1; 9 nucleotides line up with TRBD1. The CDR3 loop spans 13 amino acids. V dropped 6 bases and J dropped 6; count of bases not matched to a gene: 5. CDR1 and CDR2 (germline): MNHEY, SVGAGI. Here the CDR3 reads CASRRGQGPEAFF. CDR3 in DNA: TGTGCCAGCAGGAGAGGACAGGGGCCTGAAGCTTTCTTT.